This is a list of T cell receptor beta chains from one sample in a study of blood T cell repertoires in COVID-19. Sequenced by immunoSEQ multiplex PCR; TCRdb stores in-frame clones only, minus some. The repertoire holds about 67,000 clones, with 65% to 85% as singletons. Source material: peripheral blood. The receptors shown here come from a human donor in a cohort sampled during active COVID-19. Both conserved end residues are part of each CDR3. A D gene is named only where the DNA matches it firmly. Where a row states a size, it is once, few, many or the class of an expanded clone; other rows omit it.

D gene	V gene	J gene	clone size	CDR3 DNA	CDR3 protein
NA	TRBV4-2	TRBJ1-2	NA	TGTGCCAGCAGCCAAGCTCAAGCCCAACAGAGTGGCTACACCTTC	CASSQAQAQQSGYTF
TRBD1	TRBV6-5	TRBJ1-4	NA	TGTGCCAGCAGACCGACAGGGCGGGATGAAAAACTGTTTTTT	CASRPTGRDEKLFF
NA	TRBV5-4	TRBJ1-1	few	TGTGCCAGCAGCGCCCACCAGGCCCAAATTATAAACACTGAAGCTTTCTTT	CASSAHQAQIINTEAFF
TRBD2	TRBV11-2	TRBJ2-1	NA	TGTGCCAGCAGCCAAAGACTAGCGTCCTACAATGAGCAGTTCTTC	CASSQRLASYNEQFF
NA	TRBV4-2	TRBJ1-3	few	TGTGCCAGCAGCCAAGGTGGCTTGGGAGGGTTGTATGGAGACACCATATATTTT	CASSQGGLGGLYGDTIYF
TRBD1	TRBV6-5	TRBJ1-4	few	TGTGCCAGCAGTCGGGACAGGGATGAAAAACTGTTTTTT	CASSRDRDEKLFF
TRBD2	TRBV29-1	TRBJ2-7	NA	TGCAGCGTTGTGGGGGGAGCCAGCGGGGAGACCTACGAGCAGTACTTC	CSVVGGASGETYEQYF
NA	TRBV27	TRBJ1-1	NA	TGTGCCAGCAGTGGCACAGGGTCCACTGAAGCTTTCTTT	CASSGTGSTEAFF
NA	TRBV30	TRBJ1-6	once	TGTGCCTGGAACCAGTTGCAGGCCAATTCACCCCTCCACTTT	CAWNQLQANSPLHF
NA	TRBV18	TRBJ1-2	NA	TGTGCCAGCTCACCCAGGGAAAACTATGGCTACACCTTC	CASSPRENYGYTF
NA	TRBV5-8	TRBJ1-6	NA	TGTGCCAGCAGCTCGCGGGGCAGGGAACTAAGCTCCTATAATTCACCCCTCCACTTT	CASSSRGRELSSYNSPLHF
NA	TRBV15	TRBJ1-2	NA	TGTGCCACCAGCAGAGGGGGGACAAACTATGGCTACACCTTC	CATSRGGTNYGYTF
TRBD2	TRBV24-1	TRBJ2-2	NA	TGTGCCACCAGTGAGGGTCGCGGGGGGCAGAACACCGGGGAGCTGTTTTTT	CATSEGRGGQNTGELFF
NA	TRBV9	TRBJ1-6	once	TGTGCCAGCAGCGTAGGTGGAGCTTCACCCCTCCACTTT	CASSVGGASPLHF
TRBD2	TRBV7-9	TRBJ2-3	once	TGTGCCAGCAGCTCTGGGACTAGCGGCACAGATACGCAGTATTTT	CASSSGTSGTDTQYF
TRBD1	TRBV11-2	TRBJ2-5	NA	TGTGCCAGCACCCGGGACAGTGGAGCAGAGACCCAGTACTTC	CASTRDSGAETQYF
TRBD1	TRBV28	TRBJ1-5	NA	TGTGCCAGCAGTTTCGACAGGGGACAGCAGCCCCAGCATTTT	CASSFDRGQQPQHF
NA	TRBV5-4	TRBJ1-1	NA	TGTGCCAGCAGCTCCCATGGCAGGGTGAACACTGAAGCTTTCTTT	CASSSHGRVNTEAFF
NA	TRBV29-1	TRBJ1-2	NA	TGCAGCGTCGGACAGTATGGCTACACCTTC	CSVGQYGYTF
NA	TRBV19	TRBJ1-6	NA	TGTGCCAGTAGTACCCGTGGAGGACTCAACTTACCCCTCCACTTT	CASSTRGGLNLPLHF
NA	TRBV15	TRBJ2-1	NA	TGTGCCACCAGGGGTATTAGCGGTAACAATGAGCAGTTCTTC	CATRGISGNNEQFF
NA	TRBV6-5	TRBJ2-6	once	TGTGCCAGCAGTTATGGGGAGACCAACGTCCTGACTTTC	CASSYGETNVLTF
TRBD2	TRBV5-1	TRBJ2-1	NA	TGCGCCAGCAGCTCTGGAGGACTAGTGAACAATGAGCAGTTCTTC	CASSSGGLVNNEQFF
NA	TRBV5-1	TRBJ2-5	NA	TGCGCCAGCAGCCGAGTTCGCGGTCAAGAGACCCAGTACTTC	CASSRVRGQETQYF
TRBD1	TRBV7-9	TRBJ1-6	NA	TGTGCCAGCAGCACCGGGACAGGGGTTTCACCCCTCCACTTT	CASSTGTGVSPLHF
TRBD1	TRBV15	TRBJ1-2	NA	TGTGCCACCAGCTTACTCAGACAGGGAATAGAGGGCTACACCTTC	CATSLLRQGIEGYTF
NA	TRBV6-5	TRBJ1-5	NA	TGTGCCAGCAGTTACTCCCGCTGGGGAGGGGGTCAGCCCCAGCATTTT	CASSYSRWGGGQPQHF
TRBD1	TRBV19	TRBJ2-7	once	TGTGCCAGTAGCGAGAGGGGTAGTGGACAGGGATCTATCTACGAGCAGTACTTC	CASSERGSGQGSIYEQYF
NA	TRBV7-2	TRBJ1-2	NA	TGTGCCAGCAGCTACAAGATTCGAGGCTACACCTTC	CASSYKIRGYTF
NA	TRBV4-2	TRBJ1-3	once	TGTGCCAGCAGCTCAGGGAACTCGGCTGGAAACACCATATATTTT	CASSSGNSAGNTIYF
NA	TRBV27	TRBJ1-2	NA	TGTGCCAGCAGTCTTTTGACGGGCTATGGCTACACCTTC	CASSLLTGYGYTF
TRBD1	TRBV5-4	TRBJ1-1	NA	TGTGCCAGCAGCCCACGACCGGGACAGAAGAACACTGAAGCTTTCTTT	CASSPRPGQKNTEAFF
NA	TRBV12-3/TRBV12-4	TRBJ1-3	NA	TGTGCCAGTGTACCGGACAGAGACACCATATATTTT	CASVPDRDTIYF
NA	TRBV7-9	TRBJ2-5	few	TGTGCCAGCAGCTTAGGGCGCGGTCGGGGTCCTCGTGAGACCCAGTACTTC	CASSLGRGRGPRETQYF
TRBD1	TRBV7-8	TRBJ1-6	NA	TGTGCCAGCAGCTTCGGACAGGGGGTATCACCCCTCCACTTT	CASSFGQGVSPLHF
TRBD1	TRBV28	TRBJ1-4	NA	TGTGCCAGCAGTTTTGGCGGGACAGGACATGAAAAACTGTTTTTT	CASSFGGTGHEKLFF
NA	TRBV6-6	TRBJ1-6	NA	TGTGCCAGCAGATCCGGGACACGGCCGTCCCCCCTCCACTTT	CASRSGTRPSPLHF
TRBD2	TRBV7-3	TRBJ2-1	once	TGTGCCAGCAGCTTGGGACTAGCGGGGGGTGGAGCTGAGCAGTTCTTC	CASSLGLAGGGAEQFF
NA	TRBV12-3/TRBV12-4	TRBJ1-3	once	TGTGCCAGCAACCCTGGGGCCCTGAACACCATATATTTT	CASNPGALNTIYF
TRBD1	TRBV4-2	TRBJ1-2	NA	TGTGCCAGCAGCCCGGGACAGGGGAATGGCTACACCTTC	CASSPGQGNGYTF